Listed here are 13 T cell receptor beta chains from one sample, sequenced in a study of CXCR3-negative and CXCR3-positive naive CD8 T cells. Libraries of TRB cDNA were made by 5' RACE and carried UMIs. TCRdb processed the 5' RACE reads again and assigns one entry to each CDR3 protein, with no DNA. The sample table includes roughly 89,000 distinct CDR3 sequences. Source material: naive CXCR3- CD8+ T cells from blood. This sample's subset: CD45RO-CCR7+CD27+CD95- naive CD8+ T cells lacking CXCR3 (TNR3-). Receptors were obtained from a human donor in good health. Some clones in this sample may be carry-over from other donors' samples.

This chain links TRBV6-2 or TRBV6-3 with TRBJ2-2. Germline values: CDR1 MNHEY, CDR2 SVGEGT. The CDR3 consists of 14 residues. CDR3 protein: CASSLGYDTGELFF.

The chain recombines TRBV4-3 with TRBJ2-4; TCRdb reports TRBD2, a call that lacks DNA to check it against. Germline CDR1 is LGHNA and CDR2 is YSLEER. The CDR3 runs 16 residues. The CDR3 region is CASSQEEGIGKKIQYF.

The chain joins TRBV19 to TRBJ2-1; TCRdb's D gene call, TRBD1, goes unchecked for lack of DNA. Germline CDR1 reads LNHDA; CDR2 reads SQIVND (reference sequence). The CDR3 extends over 14 amino acids. The CDR3 region is CASSIGTGTDEQFF.

The chain employs TRBV4-1 and TRBJ2-3. From germline, CDR1 is MGHRA and CDR2 YSYEKL. The CDR3 has 15 amino acids. The CDR3: CASSQDTAWGDTQYF.

This chain connects TRBV11-2 to TRBJ2-1; TCRdb names TRBD1, which stays unverified in the absence of DNA. Germline loops: CDR1 SGHAT, CDR2 FQNNGV. The CDR3 is 19 residues long. CDR3 sequence: CASSRYLQGGSSSYNEQFF.

J is TRBJ1-1 and V is TRBV29-1; TCRdb designates TRBD1, a call that cannot be tested without DNA. In germline, CDR1 is SQVTM, CDR2 ANQGSEA. This CDR3 comprises 16 residues. The CDR3 is CSARGPQGLVNTEAFF.

This rearrangement joins TRBV6-2 or TRBV6-3 to TRBJ2-1. The CDR3 has 15 residues. Per the germline V gene, CDR1 is MNHEY and CDR2 is SVGEGT. The CDR3 region is CASSYSETGYNEQFF.

The rearrangement links TRBV19 to TRBJ1-5. The V gene's germline CDR1 is LNHDA and CDR2 SQIVND (reference sequence). The CDR3 runs to 15 residues. This chain's CDR3 is CASSMVEEGNQPQHF.

The chain has TRBV11-2 and TRBJ2-1; TCRdb lists TRBD1, though no DNA is available to test this call. Germline loops: CDR1 SGHAT, CDR2 FQNNGV. This CDR3 is built from 17 residues. CDR3 sequence reads: CASSSWTNIRGYNEQFF.

The chain couples TRBV10-2 to TRBJ1-3. Per the germline V gene, CDR1 is WSHSY and CDR2 is SAAADI. The CDR3 covers 13 residues. CDR3 sequence reads: CASTQLAGNTIYF.

CDR3: CASSLGTSGGQETQYF. The chain carries TRBV11-2 and TRBJ2-5; TCRdb lists TRBD2, though no DNA is available to test this call. The CDR3 contains 16 residues. The germline V gene has CDR1 SGHAT and CDR2 FQNNGV. Based on the CDR3 plus reference TRBV11-2 and TRBJ2-5, the full variable domain is EAGVAQSPRYKIIEKRQSVAFWCNPISGHATLYWYQQILGQGPKLLIQFQNNGVVDDSQLPKDRFSAERLKGVDSTLKIQPAKLEDSAVYLCASSLGTSGGQETQYFGPGTRLLVL.

The gene calls are TRBV29-1 and TRBJ1-2; TCRdb names TRBD1, which stays unverified in the absence of DNA. CDR1 and CDR2 from the germline V gene are SQVTM and ANQGSEA. CDR3 length: 14 residues. This CDR3 is CSVDPGQGYYGYTF. The variable domain in full, completed from reference TRBV29-1 and TRBJ1-2, reads SAVISQKPSRDICQRGTSLTIQCQVDSQVTMMFWYRQQPGQSLTLIATANQGSEATYESGFVIDKFPISRPNLTFSTLTVSNMSPEDSSIYLCSVDPGQGYYGYTFGSGTRLTVV.

The chain couples TRBV28 to TRBJ2-1. Germline V gene lookup returns CDR1 MDHEN and CDR2 SYDVKM. The CDR3 consists of 11 residues. Here the CDR3 reads CASSSSNEQFF.